This T cell receptor (beta chain) was obtained from a study of T cell responses to AZD1222 COVID-19 vaccine. Study background: Second doses were pooled across both intervals (about 4 or about 12 weeks).

Study-level results: Targets within unmutated variant regions were reportedly found for nearly half of spike-specific TCRs. Recipients of AZD1222 seropositive at baseline numbered only five or six. Two doses of AZD1222 preceded a rise in Spike-specific TCR breadth and depth.

The CDR3 spans 13 residues. V lost 7 bases and J 7 bases, leaving 14 bases between the germline ends. Germline V lookup: CDR1 SGHVS, CDR2 FQNEAQ. The table came from immunoSEQ multiplex PCR; TCRdb's copy has only in-frame clones and leaves some out. The sample lists over 150,000 clones; roughly 92% were seen once. Concerning this clone: The antigen is undetermined.

Here the sequenced sample was peripheral blood, taken on day 0 of AZD1222 vaccination. The sequence came from an adult in good health. The V and J genes are TRBV7-8 and TRBJ1-5; D is undetermined. The DNA for the CDR3 is TGTGCCAGCAACTATGGACTGGGGCAGCCCCAGCATTTT. This gives the protein CASNYGLGQPQHF.